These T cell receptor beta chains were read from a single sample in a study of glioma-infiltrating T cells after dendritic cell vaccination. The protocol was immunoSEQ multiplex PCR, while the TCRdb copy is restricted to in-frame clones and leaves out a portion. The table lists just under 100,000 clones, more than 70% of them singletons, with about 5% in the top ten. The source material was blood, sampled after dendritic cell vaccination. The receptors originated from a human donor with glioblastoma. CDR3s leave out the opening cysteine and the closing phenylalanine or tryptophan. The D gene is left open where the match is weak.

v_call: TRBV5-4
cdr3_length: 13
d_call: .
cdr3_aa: ASSLFGSAGTGYT

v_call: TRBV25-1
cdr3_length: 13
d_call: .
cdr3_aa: ASRVGGAGGNTIY

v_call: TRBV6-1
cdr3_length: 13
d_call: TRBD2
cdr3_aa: ASGGAAGSTDTQY

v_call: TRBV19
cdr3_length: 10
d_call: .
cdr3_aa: ASNLVAGEAF

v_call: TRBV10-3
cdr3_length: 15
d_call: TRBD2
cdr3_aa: AISDAGFGGSIYEQY

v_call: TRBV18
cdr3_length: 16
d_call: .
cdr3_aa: ASSPFMSSGASNQPQH

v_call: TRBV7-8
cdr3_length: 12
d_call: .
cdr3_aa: ASSLPQGNYGYT

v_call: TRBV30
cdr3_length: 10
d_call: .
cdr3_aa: AWNRRNEKLF

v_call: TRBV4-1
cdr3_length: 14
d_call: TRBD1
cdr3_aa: ASRPADRVVGNTIY

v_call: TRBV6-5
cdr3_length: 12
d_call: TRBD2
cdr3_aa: ASRLAGATDTQY

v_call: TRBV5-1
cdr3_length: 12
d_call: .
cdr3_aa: ASSLRYGSYEQF

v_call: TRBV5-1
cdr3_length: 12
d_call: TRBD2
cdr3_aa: ASSQAGPYNEQF

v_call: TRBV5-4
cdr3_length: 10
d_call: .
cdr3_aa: ASSIDSYEQY

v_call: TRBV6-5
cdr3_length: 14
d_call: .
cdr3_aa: ASSYSGHYSGNTIY

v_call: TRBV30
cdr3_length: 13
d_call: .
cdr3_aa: AWSSVTANTGELF

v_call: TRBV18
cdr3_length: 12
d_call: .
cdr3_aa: ASSPDTYNQPQH

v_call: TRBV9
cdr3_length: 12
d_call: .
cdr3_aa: ASSVGDRGNTIY

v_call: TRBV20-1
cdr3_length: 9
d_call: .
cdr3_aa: SAREGFRGF

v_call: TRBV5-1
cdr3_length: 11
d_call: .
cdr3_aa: ASRTELNTEAF

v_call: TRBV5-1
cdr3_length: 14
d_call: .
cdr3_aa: ASSLESGRFGNTIY